Shown below are 14 T cell receptor beta chains from a single sample sequenced in a study of T cells after yellow fever vaccination. In TCRdb, the 5' RACE reads were re-called with MiXCR into one record per CDR3 protein. The repertoire holds 350,000 to 550,000 distinct CDR3 sequences, with approximately 19% as singletons. The sample here was PBMCs, taken before the yellow fever booster vaccination. The source of these receptors is a man aged 18 to 30 who received the YFV17D yellow fever vaccine.

Written as DNA, the CDR3 is TGTGCCAGCAGCCAACCGGACGCGGTGACCTCCTATGGCTACACCTTC. Encoded protein: CASSQPDAVTSYGYTF. The J gene is TRBJ1-2, the V gene TRBV6-2 or TRBV6-3; D gene unclear. Germline V CDR1 and CDR2: MNHEY, SVGEGT. V was clipped by 6 bases and J by 4 bases, with 21 bases between them. The CDR3 runs 16 residues.

The CDR3 protein is CASSVRLGKGQPQHF. Written as DNA, the CDR3 is TGTGCCAGCAGCGTCCGTTTGGGGAAGGGACAGCCCCAGCATTTT. The chain joins TRBV12-3 or TRBV12-4 to TRBJ1-5; no definite D call. Deletions cut 6 bases from V and 7 bases from J, with 19 bases between. The CDR3 is 15 amino acids.

This clonotype has only a few counts. The chain carries TRBV5-4 and TRBJ2-2; D may be TRBD1 (6 bases). The CDR3 covers 13 residues. Germline CDR1 reads SGHNT; CDR2 reads YYREEE (reference sequence). The V and J ends lost 3 bases and 4 bases respectively, with 7 bases between them. CDR3 in DNA: TGTGCCAGCAGCTCGGACAGCACCGGGGAGCTGTTTTTT. This encodes CASSSDSTGELFF.

This clonotype appeared many times. The chain has TRBV7-7 and TRBJ2-5; D might be TRBD1 (5 bases). Germline V gives CDR1 SSHAT, CDR2 FNYEAQ (reference sequence). Trimming took off 1 base at V and 7 bases at J, with 10 bases between the two ends. This CDR3 is 13 amino acids long. The CDR3 nucleotides read TGTGCCAGCAGCTTAGAGGGGCGAGGGACCCAGTACTTC. This sequence encodes CASSLEGRGTQYF. Full variable domain (outside the CDR3, taken from reference TRBV7-7 and TRBJ2-5): GAGVSQSPRYKVTKRGQDVTLRCDPISSHATLYWYQQALGQGPEFLTYFNYEAQPDKSGLPSDRFSAERPEGSISTLTIQRTEQRDSAMYRCASSLEGRGTQYFGPGTRLLVL.

This clonotype was counted only a few times. The CDR3 region is CASSDIPGGSTGELFF. CDR3 nucleotides: TGTGCCAGCAGCGACATCCCGGGGGGGTCCACCGGGGAGCTGTTTTTT. The rearrangement links TRBV7-9 to TRBJ2-2, with 8 positions matching TRBD2. Germline V gives CDR1 SEHNR, CDR2 FQNEAQ (reference sequence). This CDR3 spans 16 amino acids. With V trimmed by 5 bases and J by 4 bases, 9 bases remained unmatched.

The DNA for the CDR3 is TGCAGTGCTAGAGGAATTGGGTACGGGCTGGGACCCCTCCACTTT. Translating it yields CSARGIGYGLGPLHF. The rearrangement links TRBV20-1 to TRBJ1-6; D unclear. The CDR3 is 15 residues long. The germline gives CDR1 DFQATT, CDR2 SNEGSKA (reference sequence). V was shortened by 1 base and J by 12 bases, with 19 bases between the two germline ends.

The rearrangement joins TRBV4-1 to TRBJ2-1, with 10 positions matching TRBD2. CDR3 length equals 15 residues. After removal of 1 base from V and 9 bases from J, the junction contained 6 bases not matched to a gene. CDR1 and CDR2 from the germline V gene are MGHRA and YSYEKL. The CDR3 sequence is CASSQVELAGSEQFF. The CDR3 nucleotides are TGCGCCAGCAGCCAAGTAGAACTAGCGGGGAGTGAGCAGTTCTTC.

The rearrangement links TRBV5-1 to TRBJ1-2, with D possibly being TRBD1 (5 bases). Germline values: CDR1 SGHRS, CDR2 YFSETQ. The CDR3 runs 14 residues. The ends were cut back, 7 bases at V and 3 bases at J, with 16 bases in the middle. CDR3 in DNA: TGCGCCAGCTCGAACGGGGGAAATGACTATGGCTACACCTTC. Amino acid sequence: CASSNGGNDYGYTF.

J is TRBJ1-1 and V is TRBV9, with TRBD1 matching over 10 bases. The CDR3 runs to 15 residues. V dropped 4 bases and J dropped 3; count of bases not matched to a gene: 6. Per germline, CDR1 SGDLS and CDR2 YYNGEE. The CDR3 sequence: CASSRRTGGDTEAFF. In DNA form, the CDR3 reads TGTGCCAGCAGCAGGAGGACAGGGGGTGACACTGAAGCTTTCTTT.

The chain uses TRBV20-1 and TRBJ1-4; D perhaps matches TRBD1 (5 bases). The CDR3 runs to 13 residues. The V and J ends lost 3 bases and 5 bases respectively, with 10 bases between them. Looked up from germline, CDR1 is DFQATT and CDR2 is SNEGSKA (reference sequence). The CDR3 DNA reads as TGCAGTGCTAGGGGGCCTTGGAATGAAAAACTGTTTTTT. Protein product: CSARGPWNEKLFF.

The CDR3 bases are TGTGCCAGCAGTTCTGGGTCAGGGGATTACAATGAGCAGTTCTTC. Protein product: CASSSGSGDYNEQFF. The chain uses TRBV6-2 or TRBV6-3 and TRBJ2-1, with a possible D match to TRBD1 (6 bases). This CDR3 is 15 amino acids long. The V and J ends lost 4 bases and 4 bases respectively, with 14 bases between them. CDR1 and CDR2 from the germline V gene are MNHEY and SVGEGT.

The chain recombines TRBV6-5 with TRBJ1-2; the D gene is possibly TRBD1 (6 bases). The CDR3 contains 15 residues. Trimming took off 6 bases at V and 0 bases at J, with 14 bases between the two ends. CDR1 is MNHEY, CDR2 SVGAGI, per germline. In DNA form, the CDR3 reads TGTGCCAGCAGCTCTAAGGGGGGGTCTAACTATGGCTACACCTTC. This translates into CASSSKGGSNYGYTF.

The chain employs TRBV20-1 and TRBJ1-1; 10 positions match TRBD1. V trimming: 4 bases; J trimming: 7 bases; junction bases outside the gene matches: 9. The CDR3 is 14 amino acids. Germline assignment: CDR1 DFQATT and CDR2 SNEGSKA (reference sequence). The CDR3 protein is CSATGGTGDDEAFF. The DNA of the CDR3 is TGCAGTGCTACGGGGGGGACAGGGGATGATGAAGCTTTCTTT.

This clonotype was recorded at least ten times. The chain combines TRBV6-1 with TRBJ1-5; possibly TRBD1 for D (5 bases). Looked up from germline, CDR1 is MNHNS and CDR2 is SASEGT. This CDR3 contains 16 residues. V was cut by 4 bases and J by 4 bases, with 17 bases left in between. CDR3 residues: CASSATTGVRNQPQHF. As DNA, the CDR3 is TGTGCCAGCAGTGCTACAACAGGAGTTAGGAATCAGCCCCAGCATTTT.